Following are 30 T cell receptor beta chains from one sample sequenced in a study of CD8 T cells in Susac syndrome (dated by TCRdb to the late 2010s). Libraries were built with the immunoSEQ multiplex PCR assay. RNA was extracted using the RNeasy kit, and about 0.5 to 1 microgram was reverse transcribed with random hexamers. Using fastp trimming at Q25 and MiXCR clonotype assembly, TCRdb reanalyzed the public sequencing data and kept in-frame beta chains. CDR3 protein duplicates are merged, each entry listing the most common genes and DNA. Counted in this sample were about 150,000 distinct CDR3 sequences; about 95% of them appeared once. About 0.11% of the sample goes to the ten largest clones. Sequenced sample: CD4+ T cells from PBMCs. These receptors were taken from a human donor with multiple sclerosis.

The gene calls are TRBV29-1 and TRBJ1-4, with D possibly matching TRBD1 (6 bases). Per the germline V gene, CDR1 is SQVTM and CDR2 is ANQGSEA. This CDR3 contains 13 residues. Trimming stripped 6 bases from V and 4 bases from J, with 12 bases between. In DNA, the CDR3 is TGCAGCGTCGGACAGCGAAGTAATGAAAAACTGTTTTTT. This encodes CSVGQRSNEKLFF.

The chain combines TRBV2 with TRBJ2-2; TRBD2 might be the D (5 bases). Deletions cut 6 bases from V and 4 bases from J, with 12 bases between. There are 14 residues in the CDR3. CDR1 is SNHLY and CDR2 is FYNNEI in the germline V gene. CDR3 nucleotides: TGTGCCAGCAGACTAGGTGCAGGCACCGGGGAGCTGTTTTTT. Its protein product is CASRLGAGTGELFF.

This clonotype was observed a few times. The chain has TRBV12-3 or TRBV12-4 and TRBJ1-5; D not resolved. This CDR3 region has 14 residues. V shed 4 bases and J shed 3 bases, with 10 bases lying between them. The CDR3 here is CASSSNSPNQPQHF. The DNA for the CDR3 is TGTGCCAGCAGTTCAAACAGTCCCAATCAGCCCCAGCATTTT.

The CDR3 here is CSAVPRGLSTDTQYF. CDR3 sequence (DNA): TGCAGTGCCGTACCCAGGGGTTTATCGACAGATACGCAGTATTTT. The V and J genes are TRBV20-1 and TRBJ2-3, with TRBD1 as a possible D gene (6 bases). CDR3 length: 15 residues. CDR1 is DFQATT, CDR2 SNEGSKA, per germline (reference sequence). V was pared by 6 bases and J by 3 bases, with 19 bases between.

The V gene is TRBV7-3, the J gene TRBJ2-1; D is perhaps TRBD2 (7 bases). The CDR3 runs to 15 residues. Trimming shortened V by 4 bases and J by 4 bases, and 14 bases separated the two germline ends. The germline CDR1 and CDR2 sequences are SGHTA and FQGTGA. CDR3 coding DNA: TGTGCCAGCAGCTCCTCGCGGGGGCCATACAATGAGCAGTTCTTC. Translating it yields CASSSSRGPYNEQFF.

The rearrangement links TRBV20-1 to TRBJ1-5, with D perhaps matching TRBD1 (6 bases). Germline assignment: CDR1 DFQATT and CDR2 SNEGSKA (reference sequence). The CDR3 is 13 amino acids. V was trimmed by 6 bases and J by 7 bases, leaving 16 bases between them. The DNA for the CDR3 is TGCAGTGCCCGACCCGGGGGCCAGCAGCCCCAGCATTTT. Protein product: CSARPGGQQPQHF.

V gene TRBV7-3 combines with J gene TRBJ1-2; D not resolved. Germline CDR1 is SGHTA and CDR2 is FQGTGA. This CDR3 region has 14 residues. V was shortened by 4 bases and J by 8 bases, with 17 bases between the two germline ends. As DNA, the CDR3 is TGTGCCAGCAGCTCTCGAGGCGGGCCGGAAGGCTACACCTTC. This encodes CASSSRGGPEGYTF. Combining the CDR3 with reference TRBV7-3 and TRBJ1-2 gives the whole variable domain GAGVSQTPSNKVTEKGKYVELRCDPISGHTALYWYRQSLGQGPEFLIYFQGTGAADDSGLPNDRFFAVRPEGSVSTLKIQRTERGDSAVYLCASSSRGGPEGYTFGSGTRLTVV.

The CDR3 nucleotides are TGCGCCAGCAGCTTCCGGGGGGGCAGCTCCGATGAGCAGTTCTTC. Its protein product is CASSFRGGSSDEQFF. The chain is built from TRBV5-1 and TRBJ2-1; 8 nucleotides line up with TRBD2. Unmatched junction bases numbered 9, after V lost 2 bases and J lost 8 bases. Germline CDR1 SGHRS, CDR2 YFSETQ. The CDR3 totals 15 residues.

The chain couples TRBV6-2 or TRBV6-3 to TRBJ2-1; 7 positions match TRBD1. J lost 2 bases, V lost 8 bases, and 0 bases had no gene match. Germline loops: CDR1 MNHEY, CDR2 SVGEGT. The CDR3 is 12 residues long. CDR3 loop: CASGTAYNEQFF. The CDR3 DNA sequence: TGTGCCAGCGGGACAGCCTACAATGAGCAGTTCTTC.

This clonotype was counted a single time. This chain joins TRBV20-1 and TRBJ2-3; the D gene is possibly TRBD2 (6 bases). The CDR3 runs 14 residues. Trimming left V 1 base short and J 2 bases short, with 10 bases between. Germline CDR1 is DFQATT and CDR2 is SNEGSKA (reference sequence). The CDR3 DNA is TGCAGTGCTAGAGGGACTACGTCCACAGATACGCAGTATTTT. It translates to CSARGTTSTDTQYF.

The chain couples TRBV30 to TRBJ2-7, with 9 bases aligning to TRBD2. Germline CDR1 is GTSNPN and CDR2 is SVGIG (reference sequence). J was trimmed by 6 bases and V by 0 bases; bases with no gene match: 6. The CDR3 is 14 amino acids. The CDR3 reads CAWSVAGGPLEQYF. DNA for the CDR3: TGTGCCTGGAGTGTAGCGGGGGGCCCCCTCGAGCAGTACTTC.

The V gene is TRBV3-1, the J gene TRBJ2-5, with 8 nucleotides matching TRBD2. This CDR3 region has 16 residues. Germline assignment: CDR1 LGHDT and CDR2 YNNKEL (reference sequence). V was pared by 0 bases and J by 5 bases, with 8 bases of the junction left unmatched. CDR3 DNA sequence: TGTGCCAGCAGCCAAGATCAAGGGACTAGGGGTGAGACCCAGTACTTC. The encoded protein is CASSQDQGTRGETQYF.

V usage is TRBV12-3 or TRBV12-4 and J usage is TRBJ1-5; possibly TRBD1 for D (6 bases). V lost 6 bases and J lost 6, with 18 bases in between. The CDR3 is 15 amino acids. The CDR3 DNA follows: TGTGCCAGCAGCCGACAACAGGGACCAGGTCAGCCCCAGCATTTT. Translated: CASSRQQGPGQPQHF.

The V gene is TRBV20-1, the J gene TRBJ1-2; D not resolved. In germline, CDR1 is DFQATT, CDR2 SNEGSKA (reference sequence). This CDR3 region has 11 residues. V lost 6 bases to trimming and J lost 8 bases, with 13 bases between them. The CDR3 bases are TGCAGTGCACCGACACCCTGGGGCTACACCTTC. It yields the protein CSAPTPWGYTF.

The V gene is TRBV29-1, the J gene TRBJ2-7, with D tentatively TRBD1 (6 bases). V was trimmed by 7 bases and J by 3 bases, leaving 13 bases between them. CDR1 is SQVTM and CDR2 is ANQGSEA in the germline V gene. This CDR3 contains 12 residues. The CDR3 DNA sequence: TGCAGCGCTAACAGGGCGGGCTACGAGCAGTACTTC. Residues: CSANRAGYEQYF.

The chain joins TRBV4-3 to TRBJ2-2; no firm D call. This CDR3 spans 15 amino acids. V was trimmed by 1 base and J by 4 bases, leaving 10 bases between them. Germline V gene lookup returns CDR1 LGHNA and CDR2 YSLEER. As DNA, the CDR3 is TGCGCCAGCAGCCAAGCTGAAGCGCTCACCGGGGAGCTGTTTTTT. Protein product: CASSQAEALTGELFF.

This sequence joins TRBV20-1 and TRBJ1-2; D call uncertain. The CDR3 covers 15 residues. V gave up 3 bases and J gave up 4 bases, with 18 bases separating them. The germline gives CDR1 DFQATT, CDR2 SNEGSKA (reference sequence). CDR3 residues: CSASTNKLSGYGYTF. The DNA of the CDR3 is TGCAGTGCTAGCACGAATAAATTGTCTGGCTATGGCTACACCTTC.

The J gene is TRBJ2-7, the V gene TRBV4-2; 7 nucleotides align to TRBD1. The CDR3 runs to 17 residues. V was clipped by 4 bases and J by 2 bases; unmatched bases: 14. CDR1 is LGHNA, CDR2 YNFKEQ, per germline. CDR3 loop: CASSRESDRAPTYEQYF. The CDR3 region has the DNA TGTGCCAGCAGCCGAGAATCCGACAGGGCTCCCACCTACGAGCAGTACTTC.

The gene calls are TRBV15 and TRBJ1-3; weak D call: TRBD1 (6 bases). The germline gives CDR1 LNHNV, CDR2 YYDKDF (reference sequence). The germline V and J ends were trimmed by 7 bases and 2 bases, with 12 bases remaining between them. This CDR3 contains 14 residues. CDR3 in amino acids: CATTPGTTGNTIYF. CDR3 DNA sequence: TGTGCCACCACGCCCGGGACAACTGGAAACACCATATATTTT. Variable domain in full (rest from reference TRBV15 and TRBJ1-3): DAMVIQNPRYQVTQFGKPVTLSCSQTLNHNVMYWYQQKSSQAPKLLFHYYDKDFNNEADTPDNFQSRRPNTSFCFLDIRSPGLGDTAMYLCATTPGTTGNTIYFGEGSWLTVV.

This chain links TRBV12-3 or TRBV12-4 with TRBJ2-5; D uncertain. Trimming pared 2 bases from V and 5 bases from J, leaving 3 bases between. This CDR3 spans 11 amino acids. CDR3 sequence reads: CASSLMETQYF. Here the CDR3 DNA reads TGTGCCAGCAGTTTAATGGAGACCCAGTACTTC.

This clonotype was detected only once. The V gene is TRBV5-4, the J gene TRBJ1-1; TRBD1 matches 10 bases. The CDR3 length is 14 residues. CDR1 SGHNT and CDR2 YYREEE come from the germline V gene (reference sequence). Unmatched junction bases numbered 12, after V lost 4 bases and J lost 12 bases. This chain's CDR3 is CASSNQGQGTLTFF. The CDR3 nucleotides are TGTGCCAGCAGCAACCAGGGACAGGGGACTCTGACTTTCTTT.

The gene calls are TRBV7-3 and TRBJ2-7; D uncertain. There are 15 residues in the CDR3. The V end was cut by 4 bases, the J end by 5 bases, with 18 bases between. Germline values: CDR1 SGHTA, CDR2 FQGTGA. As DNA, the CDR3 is TGTGCCAGCAGCTCTCCTGCCACCCCTATCGACGAGCAGTACTTC. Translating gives CASSSPATPIDEQYF.

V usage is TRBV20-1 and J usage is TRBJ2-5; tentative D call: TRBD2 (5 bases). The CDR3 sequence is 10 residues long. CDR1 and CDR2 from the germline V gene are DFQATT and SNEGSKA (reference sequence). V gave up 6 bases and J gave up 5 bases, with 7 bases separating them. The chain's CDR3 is CSARRETQYF. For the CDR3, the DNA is TGCAGTGCGAGGAGGGAGACCCAGTACTTC.

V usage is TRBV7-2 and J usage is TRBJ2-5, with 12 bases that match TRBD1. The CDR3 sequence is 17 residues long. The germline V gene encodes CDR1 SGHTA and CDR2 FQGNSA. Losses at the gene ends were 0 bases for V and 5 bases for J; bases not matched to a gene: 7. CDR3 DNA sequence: TGTGCCAGCAGCTTAGCGGGACAGGGGGCGCCGGGGGAGACCCAGTACTTC. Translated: CASSLAGQGAPGETQYF.

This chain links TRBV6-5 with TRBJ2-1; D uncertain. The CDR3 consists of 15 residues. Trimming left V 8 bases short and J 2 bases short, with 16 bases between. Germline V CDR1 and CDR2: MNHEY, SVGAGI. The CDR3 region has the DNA TGTGCCAGCCGAGCGTATTCCACCGCCTACAATGAGCAGTTCTTC. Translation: CASRAYSTAYNEQFF.

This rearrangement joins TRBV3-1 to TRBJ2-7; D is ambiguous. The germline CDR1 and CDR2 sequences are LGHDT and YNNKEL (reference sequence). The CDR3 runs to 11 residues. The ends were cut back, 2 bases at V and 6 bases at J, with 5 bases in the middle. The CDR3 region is CASSQQSEQYF. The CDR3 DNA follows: TGTGCCAGCAGCCAACAAAGCGAGCAGTACTTC.

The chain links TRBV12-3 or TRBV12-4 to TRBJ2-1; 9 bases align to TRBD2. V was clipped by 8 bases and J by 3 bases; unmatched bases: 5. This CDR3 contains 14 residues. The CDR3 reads CASLIAGDYNEQFF. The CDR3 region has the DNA TGTGCCAGCTTAATAGCGGGAGACTACAATGAGCAGTTCTTC.

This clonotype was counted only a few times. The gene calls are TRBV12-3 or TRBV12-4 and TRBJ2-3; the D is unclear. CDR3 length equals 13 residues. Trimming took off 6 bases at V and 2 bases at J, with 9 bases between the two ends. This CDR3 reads CASRKGSTDTQYF. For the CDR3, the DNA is TGTGCCAGCAGGAAAGGGTCCACAGATACGCAGTATTTT.

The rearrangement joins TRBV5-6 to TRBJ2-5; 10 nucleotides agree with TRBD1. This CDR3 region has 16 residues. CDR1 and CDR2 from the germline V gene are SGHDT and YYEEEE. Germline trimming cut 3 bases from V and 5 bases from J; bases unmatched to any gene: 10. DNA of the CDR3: TGTGCCAGCAGCTGGAGGTCCGGGACAGGGGCGGAGACCCAGTACTTC. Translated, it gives CASSWRSGTGAETQYF.

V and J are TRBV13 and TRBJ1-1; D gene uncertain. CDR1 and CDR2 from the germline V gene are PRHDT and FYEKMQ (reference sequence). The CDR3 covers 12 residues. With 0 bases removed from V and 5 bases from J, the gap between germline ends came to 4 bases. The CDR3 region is CASSLGVTEAFF. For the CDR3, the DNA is TGTGCCAGCAGCTTAGGCGTAACTGAAGCTTTCTTT.